The 22 T cell receptor beta chains in this list originate from one sample, sequenced in a study of metastatic and nonmetastatic thyroid tumors. TCRdb re-processed the PCR reads through MiXCR. The sample includes about 22,000 clones, approximately 16% seen only once; the top ten take around 21%. No patient received treatment before thyroid surgery. Sequencing was performed on blood. The receptor source for this set is a male donor with papillary thyroid cancer or a benign thyroid nodule (not recorded which). Some clones in this sample may be carry-over from other donors' samples.

This clone was recorded at least ten times. The chain recombines TRBV3-1 with TRBJ2-2; D gene uncertain. This CDR3 has 11 residues. Germline V lookup: CDR1 LGHDT, CDR2 YNNKEL (reference sequence). V was trimmed by 6 bases and J by 5 bases, leaving 4 bases between them. The CDR3 DNA follows: TGTGCCAGCAGAGCTACCGGGGAGCTGTTTTTT. Amino acids: CASRATGELFF.

This clone has only a few counts. Relative to the germline gene, one junction end is altered; a read error may explain this. The chain combines TRBV19 with TRBJ2-7; D remains unclear. The CDR3 sequence is 14 residues long. Germline values: CDR1 LNHDA, CDR2 SQIVND (reference sequence). CDR3 sequence reads: CTSSKCVSSYEQYF. CDR3 DNA sequence: TGTACCAGTAGTAAGTGCGTTAGCTCCTACGAGCAGTACTTC. Filled out from reference TRBV19 and TRBJ2-7, the complete variable domain reads DGGITQSPKYLFRKEGQNVTLSCEQNLNHDAMYWYRQDPGQGLRLIYYSQIVNDFQKGDIAEGYSVSREKKESFPLTVTSAQKNPTAFYLCTSSKCVSSYEQYFGPGTRLTVT.

In this sample, this clone turned up many times. This chain links TRBV7-6 with TRBJ2-1; 9 bases are a match to TRBD2. Germline-derived CDR1 and CDR2 are SGHVS and FNYEAQ. Trimming took 5 bases from V and 6 from J; bases not matched to a gene: 14. This CDR3 has 17 amino acids. This CDR3 reads CASSPLREGPLLNEQFF. The DNA for the CDR3 is TGTGCCAGCAGCCCCCTGCGGGAGGGCCCTCTTCTCAATGAGCAGTTCTTC.

Turning to this clone: This may be a read error, as it is one base from a much larger clone. This specimen includes other DNA sequences encoding the same CDR3. The rearrangement uses TRBV20-1 and TRBJ2-7; 10 nucleotides line up with TRBD1. CDR1 is DFQATT and CDR2 is SNEGSKA in the germline V gene (reference sequence). After removal of 6 bases from V and 4 bases from J, the junction contained 6 bases not matched to a gene. The CDR3 is made up of 13 amino acids. In nucleotides, the CDR3 is TGCAGTGCCCAGACAGGGGGCGCATACGAGCAGTACTTC. Translating it yields CSAQTGGAYEQYF.

V usage is TRBV5-1 and J usage is TRBJ1-1; maybe TRBD1 (6 bases). The V and J ends lost 4 bases and 4 bases respectively, with 17 bases between them. The length of the CDR3 is 15 residues. Per the germline V gene, CDR1 is SGHRS and CDR2 is YFSETQ. The CDR3 loop reads CASSPTPGGGTEAFF. CDR3 coding DNA: TGCGCCAGCAGCCCCACCCCGGGGGGCGGCACTGAAGCTTTCTTT.

This clone was observed many times. This chain uses TRBV7-9 with TRBJ1-1; D is unresolved. The CDR3 consists of 13 residues. V was trimmed by 4 bases and J by 7 bases, leaving 13 bases between them. Per the germline V gene, CDR1 is SEHNR and CDR2 is FQNEAQ (reference sequence). The CDR3 region is CASSSSYRNEAFF. The CDR3 DNA reads TGTGCCAGCAGCTCGTCTTACCGAAATGAAGCTTTCTTT.

In this sample, this clone turned up many times. The chain joins TRBV5-1 to TRBJ2-7, with D perhaps matching TRBD2 (6 bases). Germline CDR1 and CDR2: SGHRS and YFSETQ. V lost 0 bases and J 1 base, leaving 11 bases between the germline ends. The CDR3 has 15 residues. This CDR3 is CASSLGGTTSYEQYF. CDR3 in DNA: TGCGCCAGCAGCTTGGGCGGGACCACGTCCTACGAGCAGTACTTC.

This clone showed up many times. The genes are TRBV2 and TRBJ2-3, with D hard to call. V lost 7 bases and J 2 bases, leaving 4 bases between the germline ends. Per the germline V gene, CDR1 is SNHLY and CDR2 is FYNNEI. The CDR3 covers 11 residues. The CDR3 region is CASMLTDTQYF. DNA of the CDR3: TGTGCCAGCATGCTCACAGATACGCAGTATTTT. Together with reference TRBV2 and TRBJ2-3, the CDR3 gives the full variable domain: EPEVTQTPSHQVTQMGQEVILRCVPISNHLYFYWYRQILGQKVEFLVSFYNNEISEKSEIFDDQFSVERPDGSNFTLKIRSTKLEDSAMYFCASMLTDTQYFGPGTRLTVL.

This clone has ten or more counts. The chain recombines TRBV20-1 with TRBJ2-7, with 8 nucleotides matching TRBD1. The CDR3 runs 14 residues. V lost 3 bases to trimming and J lost 1 base; unmatched junction nucleotides: 5. Germline V gene lookup returns CDR1 DFQATT and CDR2 SNEGSKA (reference sequence). The CDR3 is CSARDRAFSYEQYF. In DNA, the CDR3 is TGCAGTGCTAGGGACAGGGCCTTTTCCTACGAGCAGTACTTC.

This clone was seen ten or more times. V usage is TRBV20-1 and J usage is TRBJ1-1; D gene ambiguous. The CDR3 is 13 residues long. From germline, CDR1 is DFQATT and CDR2 SNEGSKA (reference sequence). V lost 6 bases to trimming and J lost 5 bases, with 16 bases between them. The CDR3 sequence is CSASTTTGTEAFF. DNA of the CDR3: TGCAGTGCCTCTACTACAACGGGAACTGAAGCTTTCTTT.

This clone was detected a few times. V gene TRBV27 combines with J gene TRBJ1-6; no clear D gene. The length of the CDR3 is 17 residues. Deletions cut 5 bases from V and 0 bases from J, with 14 bases between. Per germline, CDR1 MNHEY and CDR2 SMNVEV (reference sequence). The CDR3 region is CASSQLSGSSYNSPLHF. DNA of the CDR3: TGTGCCAGCAGTCAACTATCCGGGAGCTCCTATAATTCACCCCTCCACTTT.

In its sample, this clone was seen many times. The chain employs TRBV11-1 and TRBJ2-1, with TRBD2 matching 9 bases. The trim removed 1 base at V and 6 bases at J, leaving 7 bases unmatched. Looked up from germline, CDR1 is SGHAT and CDR2 is FQDESV (reference sequence). There are 16 residues in the CDR3. CDR3 in amino acids: CASSLGPSGVRNEQFF. DNA of the CDR3: TGTGCCAGCAGCTTAGGGCCTAGCGGGGTCCGCAATGAGCAGTTCTTC. Full variable domain (outside the CDR3, taken from reference TRBV11-1 and TRBJ2-1): EAEVAQSPRYKITEKSQAVAFWCDPISGHATLYWYRQILGQGPELLVQFQDESVVDDSQLPKDRFSAERLKGVDSTLKIQPAELGDSAMYLCASSLGPSGVRNEQFFGPGTRLTVL.

This clone was picked up a small number of times. The chain couples TRBV27 to TRBJ1-4; perhaps TRBD1 as D (5 bases). V shed 5 bases and J shed 6 bases, with 19 bases lying between them. The CDR3 consists of 16 residues. Germline-derived CDR1 and CDR2 are MNHEY and SMNVEV (reference sequence). The CDR3 loop reads CASSPGHYTVDEKLFF. For the CDR3, the DNA is TGTGCCAGCAGTCCCGGACATTATACGGTCGATGAAAAACTGTTTTTT.

Concerning this clone: A much larger clone differs by one base, so this may be a read error. The genes are TRBV18 and TRBJ2-5, with 8 bases lining up with TRBD2. The germline CDR1 and CDR2 sequences are KGHSH and LQKENI. There are 15 residues in the CDR3. CDR3 amino acids: CVSSPSMLAGGERFF. As DNA, the CDR3 is TGTGTCAGCTCACCATCGATGCTAGCGGGCGGGGAGCGGTTCTTC.

The V gene is TRBV20-1, the J gene TRBJ1-2; no definite D call. Trimming left V 0 bases short and J 5 bases short, with 10 bases between. This CDR3 spans 13 amino acids. Germline CDR1 is DFQATT and CDR2 is SNEGSKA (reference sequence). CDR3 residues: CSARDRTPYGYTF. The CDR3 bases are TGCAGTGCTAGAGATCGAACTCCATATGGCTACACCTTC.

The rearrangement uses TRBV14 and TRBJ2-4; D is uncertain. The CDR3 contains 14 residues. Germline V gene data show CDR1 as SGHDN and CDR2 as FVKESK. With 0 bases removed from V and 1 base from J, the gap between germline ends came to 4 bases. The CDR3 reads CASSQEWAKNIQYF. CDR3 in DNA: TGTGCCAGCAGCCAAGAGTGGGCCAAAAACATTCAGTACTTC.

This clone counts as medium-sized (0.01 to 0.1%). This chain joins TRBV24-1 and TRBJ2-3; 9 bases map to TRBD2. The germline CDR1 and CDR2 sequences are KGHDR and SFDVKD. This CDR3 contains 16 residues. V shed 1 base and J 4 bases; nucleotides not matched to a gene: 5. CDR3 region: CATSDFSRGGPDTQYF. Here the CDR3 DNA reads TGTGCCACCAGTGATTTCTCGCGGGGGGGCCCAGATACGCAGTATTTT.

In this sample, this clone turned up once. The CDR3 DNA reads as TGTGCCAGCAGCAGCGGGGAAGGGGATACGCAGTATTTT. It encodes CASSSGEGDTQYF. The chain employs TRBV7-3 and TRBJ2-3, with 7 positions matching TRBD2. The CDR3 sequence is 13 residues long. Germline V gene sequence: CDR1 SGHTA, CDR2 FQGTGA. J was trimmed by 6 bases and V by 5 bases; bases with no gene match: 5.

This clone was counted ten times or more. The chain carries TRBV7-8 and TRBJ2-2; no clear D. The CDR3 runs 12 residues. V was clipped by 5 bases and J by 7 bases, with 8 bases between them. Germline loops: CDR1 SGHVS, CDR2 FQNEAQ. The CDR3 region is CASSLLSGELFF. The CDR3 nucleotides are TGTGCCAGCAGCCTACTAAGCGGGGAGCTGTTTTTT.

There are a few counts of this clone. The chain uses TRBV6-1 and TRBJ2-7, with 9 bases matching TRBD1. The CDR3 spans 16 residues. V lost 2 bases to trimming and J lost 1 base; unmatched junction nucleotides: 6. Germline V gene lookup returns CDR1 MNHNS and CDR2 SASEGT. This chain's CDR3 is CASSESGQGSSYEQYF. The CDR3 region has the DNA TGTGCCAGCAGTGAATCGGGACAGGGTAGTTCCTACGAGCAGTACTTC.

The sample holds many counts of this clone. This chain uses TRBV6-6 with TRBJ2-1; TRBD1 matches 7 bases. The ends lost 0 bases at V and 6 bases at J; junction bases unmatched: 14. The CDR3 spans 18 residues. The germline V gene encodes CDR1 MNHNY and CDR2 SVGAGI (reference sequence). The CDR3 is CASSYSPDRRPSANEQFF. DNA of the CDR3: TGTGCCAGCAGTTACTCCCCGGACAGGCGACCTAGTGCCAATGAGCAGTTCTTC.

This clone was observed at least ten times. This rearrangement joins TRBV2 to TRBJ1-6, with D uncertain. The CDR3 sequence is 15 residues long. V was trimmed by 1 base and J by 6 bases, leaving 10 bases between them. Germline lookup yields CDR1 SNHLY and CDR2 FYNNEI. Here the CDR3 DNA reads TGTGCCAGCAGTGAAGAGGTTCGGGGTAATTCACCCCTCCACTTT. It specifies CASSEEVRGNSPLHF.